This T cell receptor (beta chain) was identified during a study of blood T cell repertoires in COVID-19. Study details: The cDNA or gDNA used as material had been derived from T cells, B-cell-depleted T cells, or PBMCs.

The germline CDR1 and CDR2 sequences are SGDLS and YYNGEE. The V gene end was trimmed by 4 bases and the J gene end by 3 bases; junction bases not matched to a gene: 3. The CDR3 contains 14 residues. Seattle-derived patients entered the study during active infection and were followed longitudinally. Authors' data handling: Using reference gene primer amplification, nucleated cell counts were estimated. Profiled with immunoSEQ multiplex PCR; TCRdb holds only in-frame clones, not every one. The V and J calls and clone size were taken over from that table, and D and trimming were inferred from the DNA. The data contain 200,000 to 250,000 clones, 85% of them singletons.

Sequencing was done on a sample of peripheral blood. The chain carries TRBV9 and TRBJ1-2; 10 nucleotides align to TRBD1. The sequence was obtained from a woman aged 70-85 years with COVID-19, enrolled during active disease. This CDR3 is CASSRDRGYYGYTF. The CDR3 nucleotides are TGTGCCAGCAGCCGGGACAGGGGTTACTATGGCTACACCTTC. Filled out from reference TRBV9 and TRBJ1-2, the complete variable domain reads DSGVTQTPKHLITATGQRVTLRCSPRSGDLSVYWYQQSLDQGLQFLIQYYNGEERAKGNILERFSAQQFPDLHSELNLSSLELGDSALYFCASSRDRGYYGYTFGSGTRLTVV.